Shown below are 15 T cell receptor beta chains from a single sample sequenced in a study of control samples from healthy donors and cancer patients. TCRdb keeps only in-frame clones here, not all; method: immunoSEQ multiplex PCR. This sample has 110,000 to 150,000 clones, with roughly 92% found just once. The sequenced sample consisted of blood. The receptors were sampled from a man aged 30 to 39 in good health.

This chain connects TRBV28 to TRBJ2-7; D not resolved. The germline V gene has CDR1 MDHEN and CDR2 SYDVKM. This CDR3 region has 12 residues. V lost 3 bases to trimming and J lost 11 bases, with 14 bases between them. The CDR3 DNA follows: TGTGCCAGCAGTTTTAGAGAGAGAGAGGAGTACTTC. Its translation is CASSFREREEYF.

The chain uses TRBV6-4 and TRBJ2-1; 10 bases align to TRBD1. Germline CDR1 and CDR2: MRHNA and SNTAGT. The CDR3 has 15 residues. V lost 3 bases to trimming and J lost 7 bases; unmatched junction nucleotides: 6. This CDR3 is CASSEPGQGRNEQFF. DNA for the CDR3: TGTGCCAGCAGTGAACCGGGACAGGGGCGGAATGAGCAGTTCTTC.

The V call is TRBV7-9, the J call TRBJ2-7; tentative D call: TRBD2 (7 bases). V was cut by 1 base and J by 4 bases, with 14 bases left in between. The germline gives CDR1 SEHNR, CDR2 FQNEAQ (reference sequence). The CDR3 loop spans 15 amino acids. The CDR3 protein is CASSLGVQGGYEQYF. CDR3 coding DNA: TGTGCCAGCAGCTTAGGGGTACAGGGAGGGTACGAGCAGTACTTC.

The chain is built from TRBV19 and TRBJ2-1; tentative D call: TRBD1 (5 bases). This CDR3 region has 14 residues. Germline CDR1 and CDR2: LNHDA and SQIVND (reference sequence). V lost 6 bases to trimming and J lost 0 bases, with 9 bases between them. This chain's CDR3 is CASSRASSYNEQFF. The CDR3 nucleotides read TGTGCCAGTAGCAGGGCCAGCTCCTACAATGAGCAGTTCTTC.

This clone came up a few times. J is TRBJ1-1 and V is TRBV9; D ambiguous. V gave up 3 bases and J gave up 0 bases, with 12 bases separating them. Germline values: CDR1 SGDLS, CDR2 YYNGEE. The length of the CDR3 is 15 residues. CDR3 sequence (DNA): TGTGCCAGCAGCGCTCACAGTCTCATGAACACTGAAGCTTTCTTT. Translating it yields CASSAHSLMNTEAFF.

The rearrangement joins TRBV7-8 to TRBJ2-5, with a tentative D call TRBD2 (7 bases). The V end was cut by 5 bases, the J end by 2 bases, with 15 bases between. CDR1 and CDR2 from the germline V gene are SGHVS and FQNEAQ. This CDR3 spans 15 amino acids. The CDR3 DNA sequence: TGTGCCAGCAGCCCGCACGGGGGGACACAAGAGACCCAGTACTTC. It translates to CASSPHGGTQETQYF.

The chain employs TRBV28 and TRBJ1-2, with D uncertain. CDR3 size: 12 residues. Germline-derived CDR1 and CDR2 are MDHEN and SYDVKM. Trimming pared 6 bases from V and 8 bases from J, leaving 13 bases between. This CDR3 reads CASRPGPRGYTF. CDR3 DNA sequence: TGTGCCAGCAGACCCGGGCCGCGGGGCTACACCTTC.

J is TRBJ2-1 and V is TRBV28; D possibly corresponds to TRBD2 (5 bases). The V end was cut by 1 base, the J end by 12 bases, with 10 bases between. The CDR3 consists of 12 residues. The germline gives CDR1 MDHEN, CDR2 SYDVKM. The CDR3 protein is CASSLFGSGQFF. In nucleotides, the CDR3 is TGTGCCAGCAGTTTATTTGGGAGCGGGCAGTTCTTC.

The chain links TRBV4-1 to TRBJ1-4, with D possibly being TRBD1 (5 bases). The CDR3 is 16 residues long. Trimming cost V 0 bases and J 4 bases, with 12 bases left between them. Germline CDR1 reads MGHRA; CDR2 reads YSYEKL. Here the CDR3 reads CASSQDGDSFNEKLFF. The CDR3 DNA reads as TGCGCCAGCAGCCAAGATGGAGACAGTTTTAATGAAAAACTGTTTTTT.

The rearrangement uses TRBV10-3 and TRBJ2-1; D is possibly TRBD2 (5 bases). The CDR3 sequence is 14 residues long. V was shortened by 2 bases and J by 8 bases, with 13 bases between the two germline ends. Germline V lookup: CDR1 ENHRY, CDR2 SYGVKD. CDR3 in amino acids: CAISEGQLEDEQFF. The DNA of the CDR3 is TGTGCCATCAGTGAGGGGCAACTAGAAGATGAGCAGTTCTTC.

This clone was picked up one time. The chain employs TRBV10-1 and TRBJ2-7; weak D call: TRBD2 (5 bases). V gave up 3 bases and J gave up 5 bases, with 14 bases separating them. CDR3 length: 14 residues. The germline V gene has CDR1 WNHNN and CDR2 SYGVQD (reference sequence). The CDR3 sequence is CASSDPGVKHEQYF. CDR3 bases: TGCGCCAGCAGTGATCCCGGGGTTAAGCACGAGCAGTACTTC.

The chain joins TRBV15 to TRBJ2-4; 10 nucleotides agree with TRBD1. The CDR3 sequence is 17 residues long. Per germline, CDR1 LNHNV and CDR2 YYDKDF (reference sequence). With V trimmed by 5 bases and J by 1 base, 8 bases remained unmatched. CDR3 sequence reads: CATSSMTGGLAKNIQYF. DNA for the CDR3: TGTGCCACCAGCTCCATGACAGGGGGCCTCGCCAAAAACATTCAGTACTTC.

The chain joins TRBV7-2 to TRBJ1-1; possible D gene TRBD1, 6 bases. The length of the CDR3 is 14 residues. Trimming left V 4 bases short and J 2 bases short, with 11 bases between. Germline loops: CDR1 SGHTA, CDR2 FQGNSA. The CDR3 loop is CASSSDRQNTEAFF. The CDR3, as DNA: TGTGCCAGCAGCTCGGACAGACAAAACACTGAAGCTTTCTTT.

This clone came up once. V and J are TRBV6-5 and TRBJ2-3; tentatively, D is TRBD2 (5 bases). CDR1 is MNHEY and CDR2 is SVGAGI in the germline V gene. The CDR3 sequence is 15 residues long. Trimming stripped 6 bases from V and 2 bases from J, with 15 bases between. The CDR3 is CASRPHSVDTDTQYF. The CDR3 coding sequence is TGTGCCAGCAGACCCCATAGCGTAGACACAGATACGCAGTATTTT.

The chain combines TRBV6-5 with TRBJ1-4; 7 nucleotides align to TRBD1. There are 14 residues in the CDR3. Germline lookup yields CDR1 MNHEY and CDR2 SVGAGI. Trimming at V came to 8 bases and at J to 5 bases, leaving 8 bases not matched to a gene. In DNA, the CDR3 is TGTGCCAGCGGCAGGGGGACCAGAAATGAAAAACTGTTTTTT. It codes for CASGRGTRNEKLFF.